A single sample gave rise to the 12 T cell receptor beta chains below, sequenced in a study of human T cells and chemical hapten exposure. Sample time point: patch test 1, 2 weeks after DPC sensitization. The sample's treatment: therapeutic diphenylcyclopropenone sensitization with weekly scalp DPC. MiXCR, run by TCRdb on the RACE reads, gives a single entry per CDR3 protein. The sample holds 75,000 to 90,000 distinct CDR3 sequences, about 8% seen once. Specimen: whole blood, collected in connection with sensitization to the hapten diphenylcyclopropenone (DPC). The origin of the receptors is a woman in her 30s with alopecia areata. Some clones in this sample may be carry-over from other donors' samples.

This clonotype was seen repeatedly, ten times or more. The rearrangement joins TRBV6-1 to TRBJ2-3, with 12 bases aligning to TRBD2. The CDR3 contains 15 residues. Germline V lookup: CDR1 MNHNS, CDR2 SASEGT. Trimming at V came to 7 bases and at J to 2 bases, leaving 4 bases not matched to a gene. CDR3 sequence reads: CASTGTSGHTDTQYF. For the CDR3, the DNA is TGTGCCAGCACAGGGACTAGCGGGCACACAGATACGCAGTATTTT.

The chain uses TRBV3-1 and TRBJ2-7; D gene unclear. Trimming stripped 2 bases from V and 6 bases from J, with 5 bases between. CDR3 size: 11 residues. CDR1 LGHDT and CDR2 YNNKEL come from the germline V gene (reference sequence). CDR3: CASSQNIEQYF. DNA of the CDR3: TGTGCCAGCAGCCAAAATATCGAGCAGTACTTC.

This clonotype was counted between two and nine times. This chain uses TRBV10-3 with TRBJ1-2, with TRBD1 matching 7 bases. CDR1 is ENHRY, CDR2 SYGVKD, per germline. The CDR3 is 14 residues long. Trimming cost V 5 bases and J 4 bases; bases outside gene matches: 7. Here the CDR3 reads CAISPGTESYGYTF. The CDR3, as DNA: TGTGCCATCAGTCCCGGGACAGAGTCCTATGGCTACACCTTC.

This clonotype has more than one count but fewer than ten. The chain joins TRBV11-2 to TRBJ1-3; D is unresolved. The CDR3 sequence is 12 residues long. Germline V gives CDR1 SGHAT, CDR2 FQNNGV. Trimming took 7 bases from V and 0 from J, leaving 4 bases between them. The CDR3 region has the DNA TGTGCCAGCATGCTCTCTGGAAACACCATATATTTT. Its translation: CASMLSGNTIYF.

In this sample, this clonotype is medium-sized. The V call is TRBV11-2, the J call TRBJ1-1; TRBD1 is a possible D gene (6 bases). The CDR3 is 13 amino acids. Trimming took off 5 bases at V and 1 base at J, with 8 bases between the two ends. The germline V gene encodes CDR1 SGHAT and CDR2 FQNNGV. The CDR3 protein is CASSRGANTEAFF. The CDR3 DNA follows: TGTGCCAGCAGCCGGGGGGCGAACACTGAAGCTTTCTTT.

This chain joins TRBV14 and TRBJ1-1; D might be TRBD1 (5 bases). V was pared by 1 base and J by 4 bases, with 13 bases between. The germline V gene encodes CDR1 SGHDN and CDR2 FVKESK. CDR3 length: 15 amino acids. CDR3 DNA sequence: TGTGCCAGCAGCCAAGGGACGGCAGGGAGCACTGAAGCTTTCTTT. It specifies CASSQGTAGSTEAFF.

J is TRBJ1-5 and V is TRBV12-3 or TRBV12-4; 8 bases align to TRBD1. With V trimmed by 1 base and J by 11 bases, 7 bases remained unmatched. CDR3 length: 14 residues. The CDR3 DNA reads as TGTGCCAGCAGTTTAGGACAGGGGCTTGAGGCCCAGCATTTT. Translated: CASSLGQGLEAQHF.

This clonotype has ten or more counts. V is TRBV18 and J is TRBJ2-1; 8 nucleotides align to TRBD1. The CDR3 loop spans 15 amino acids. Germline-derived CDR1 and CDR2 are KGHSH and LQKENI. The ends lost 4 bases at V and 4 bases at J; junction bases unmatched: 6. The CDR3, as DNA: TGTGCCAGCTCACAGGACAGGGACCTATACAATGAGCAGTTCTTC. Its protein is CASSQDRDLYNEQFF.

This clonotype has at least ten counts. This sequence joins TRBV12-3 or TRBV12-4 and TRBJ2-7, with D possibly matching TRBD2 (6 bases). The CDR3 extends over 14 amino acids. V was trimmed by 5 bases and J by 1 base, leaving 12 bases between them. Here the CDR3 DNA reads TGTGCCAGCAGTCCAGGCGGAGGGTCCTACGAGCAGTACTTC. It translates to CASSPGGGSYEQYF.

This clonotype occurred many times. J is TRBJ1-2 and V is TRBV20-1; 7 nucleotides match TRBD1. Losses at the gene ends were 6 bases for V and 7 bases for J; bases not matched to a gene: 11. The CDR3 has 13 amino acids. The germline CDR1 and CDR2 sequences are DFQATT and SNEGSKA (reference sequence). CDR3: CSATTGTDFGYTF. Written as DNA, the CDR3 is TGCAGTGCCACGACAGGGACTGACTTTGGCTACACCTTC.

The CDR3: CASSQERWEKLFF. The CDR3 DNA is TGTGCCAGCAGCCAAGAAAGGTGGGAAAAACTGTTTTTT. The chain has TRBV4-2 and TRBJ1-4; no reliable D call. The CDR3 totals 13 residues. The germline gives CDR1 LGHNA, CDR2 YNFKEQ. V was clipped by 0 bases and J by 8 bases, with 7 bases between them.

This clonotype has ten or more counts. The chain uses TRBV6-5 and TRBJ1-6; D is undetermined. The CDR3 is 15 residues long. Germline loops: CDR1 MNHEY, CDR2 SVGAGI. The ends were cut back, 0 bases at V and 9 bases at J, with 12 bases in the middle. This CDR3 reads CASSYSILSASPLHF. CDR3 sequence (DNA): TGTGCCAGCAGTTACTCGATACTCTCGGCTTCACCCCTCCACTTT.